This TCR beta chain was retrieved from a study of spatial heterogeneity in lung cancer. At the level of the study: TCR transcript abundance in tumor regions was strongly correlated with the T cell module score obtained from matched bulk RNA-seq. Combinations of a unique TCR and a UMI were tallied in raw reads, and on average each appeared more than ten times.

The time point: sample taken at primary tumor resection. Researchers sequenced whole RNA taken from tumor, nontumor lung or frozen PBMC without sorting. This clonotype has at least ten counts. Its specificity is not known. MiXCR, run by TCRdb on the 5' RACE reads, gives a single entry per CDR3 protein. Here the sample spans 13,000 or so distinct CDR3 sequences, roughly 4.6% being singletons. The CDR3 is made up of 14 amino acids. Germline V gene data show CDR1 as MNHEY and CDR2 as SMNVEV (reference sequence). Trimming took off 2 bases at V and 4 bases at J, with 12 bases between the two ends. Study conclusions and caveats: The study found that expanded intratumoral alpha and beta TCR counts tracked tumor mutation counts. Estimated TCR-seq coverage of tumor T cells was only about 7.4% for alpha chains. For beta chains, the corresponding estimate was roughly 13%.

The specimen was lung tumor tissue, collected at surgery. The V gene is TRBV27, the J gene TRBJ2-7, with D maybe TRBD1 (6 bases). This TCR was sampled from a male donor with early-stage non-small cell lung cancer. CDR3 region: CASSLGGTHYEQYF. Written as DNA, the CDR3 is TGTGCCAGCAGTTTAGGTGGGACACATTACGAGCAGTACTTC.